The 5 T cell receptor beta chains listed next were all sequenced from one sample in a study of Ad26.COV2.S vaccination and SARS-CoV-2 variants (TCRdb year 2021). The sample's treatment or condition, from its label and the paper: some 19 received Ad26.COV2.S at low or high dose, single or two shots; roughly 5 received placebo; per-sample allocation not given. Repertoires of vaccine and placebo recipients were sequenced from samples collected on day 63 after the first injection. Library prep was done by the immunoSEQ multiplex PCR assay. In its TCRdb copy, this immuneACCESS table keeps in-frame sequences only and misses some clones. Where compared with another copy, unresolved V genes explain less than half of these, and the others have no known cause. Counted in this sample were around 300,000 clones; about 87% of them appeared once. The ten largest account for 6.4% of the sample. This specimen consisted of peripheral blood, obtained in a trial of Ad26.COV2.S vaccine versus placebo. These receptors were obtained from a person between 18 and 65 years old who received the Ad26.COV2.S COVID-19 vaccine or a placebo.

The J gene is TRBJ2-3, the V gene TRBV6-2 or TRBV6-3, with TRBD2 identical over 12 bases. Per germline, CDR1 MNHEY and CDR2 SVGEGT. Trimming removed 4 bases from V and 0 bases from J; junction bases left unmatched: 8. The CDR3 runs to 18 residues. The CDR3 region is CASSFGLAGNPSTDTQYF. The CDR3 nucleotides are TGTGCCAGCAGTTTCGGACTAGCGGGGAACCCTAGCACAGATACGCAGTATTTT.

The chain combines TRBV19 with TRBJ1-4, with D uncertain. V was cut by 1 base and J by 2 bases, with 8 bases left in between. This CDR3 has 15 amino acids. From germline, CDR1 is LNHDA and CDR2 SQIVND (reference sequence). The CDR3 bases are TGTGCCAGTAGTATAGGAGGATTTACTAATGAAAAACTGTTTTTT. Translation gives CASSIGGFTNEKLFF.

Notes on this clone: Other DNA sequences from this sample encode an identical CDR3 as well. The chain recombines TRBV27 with TRBJ1-5; no firm D call. Germline V CDR1 and CDR2: MNHEY, SMNVEV (reference sequence). The CDR3 contains 12 residues. The V end lost 5 bases, the J end lost 3 bases, and 5 bases lay between the germline ends. The CDR3 DNA sequence: TGTGCCAGCAGTCCCCTCAATCAGCCCCAGCATTTT. It yields the protein CASSPLNQPQHF.

The rearrangement joins TRBV7-2 to TRBJ1-4, with a possible D match to TRBD1 (6 bases). This CDR3 comprises 18 residues. CDR1 is SGHTA and CDR2 is FQGNSA in the germline V gene. Trimming took off 4 bases at V and 4 bases at J, with 22 bases between the two ends. CDR3 residues: CASSSPTGAEVINEKLFF. CDR3 DNA sequence: TGTGCCAGCAGCTCTCCGACGGGGGCGGAGGTGATTAATGAAAAACTGTTTTTT. The variable domain in full, with the rest retrieved from reference TRBV7-2 and TRBJ1-4, is GAGVSQSPSNKVTEKGKDVELRCDPISGHTALYWYRQSLGQGLEFLIYFQGNSAPDKSGLPSDRFSAERTGGSVSTLTIQRTQQEDSAVYLCASSSPTGAEVINEKLFFGSGTQLSVL.

The chain has TRBV14 and TRBJ2-1; a possible D gene is TRBD2 (6 bases). Trimming removed 4 bases at V and 9 bases at J, with 19 bases between. This CDR3 has 15 amino acids. The germline V gene encodes CDR1 SGHDN and CDR2 FVKESK. The CDR3 here is CASSPAPGEVAEQFF. CDR3 nucleotides: TGTGCCAGCAGCCCAGCCCCGGGGGAGGTCGCTGAGCAGTTCTTC.